The 13 T cell receptor beta chains given below trace back to one sample, sequenced in a study of blood T cell repertoires in COVID-19. Data came from immunoSEQ multiplex PCR; TCRdb stores just in-frame clones and leaves some out. The sample holds about 150,000 clones, roughly nine tenths seen once. Specimen: peripheral blood. All receptors come from a woman aged 40-49 years with acute or convalescent COVID-19.

This clone was counted a few times. V and J are TRBV7-9 and TRBJ1-1; D remains unclear. V was cut by 5 bases and J by 6 bases, with 16 bases left in between. The germline gives CDR1 SEHNR, CDR2 FQNEAQ (reference sequence). CDR3 length: 14 residues. The CDR3 DNA is TGTGCCAGCAGCCCTTCGACTGTTGCCCCTGAAGCTTTCTTT. Translating gives CASSPSTVAPEAFF.

This chain links TRBV27 with TRBJ1-5; D perhaps matches TRBD1 (5 bases). The V and J ends lost 0 bases and 4 bases respectively, with 10 bases between them. The CDR3 consists of 15 residues. The germline gives CDR1 MNHEY, CDR2 SMNVEV (reference sequence). The CDR3 DNA reads as TGTGCCAGCAGTTTATCCGTAGGGGCGAATCAGCCCCAGCATTTT. As protein: CASSLSVGANQPQHF.

The chain links TRBV24-1 to TRBJ2-1, with 9 bases identical to TRBD2. CDR3 length: 13 residues. Germline CDR1 reads KGHDR; CDR2 reads SFDVKD. The J segment lost 5 bases and the V segment lost 9 bases, leaving 4 bases of the junction unmatched. The CDR3 sequence is CATGAGGDNEQFF. Written as DNA, the CDR3 is TGTGCCACCGGGGCGGGAGGGGACAATGAGCAGTTCTTC.

The gene calls are TRBV7-9 and TRBJ2-3; perhaps TRBD1 as D (5 bases). Germline-derived CDR1 and CDR2 are SEHNR and FQNEAQ (reference sequence). The CDR3 has 13 residues. V was shortened by 5 bases and J by 3 bases, with 9 bases between the two germline ends. CDR3 protein: CASSLPGTDTQYF. The DNA of the CDR3 is TGTGCCAGCAGCCTACCAGGGACAGATACGCAGTATTTT.

The V call is TRBV7-3, the J call TRBJ1-1; D is perhaps TRBD1 (6 bases). This CDR3 region has 13 residues. With 4 bases removed from V and 7 bases from J, the gap between germline ends came to 13 bases. Germline values: CDR1 SGHTA, CDR2 FQGTGA. The CDR3 loop reads CASSYTGPNEAFF. CDR3 coding DNA: TGTGCCAGCAGCTACACAGGGCCAAATGAAGCTTTCTTT.

CDR3 residues: CASSRGQGMNPGTDTQYF. The CDR3 DNA is TGCGCCAGCAGCCGGGGACAGGGCATGAACCCCGGCACAGATACGCAGTATTTT. This rearrangement joins TRBV4-1 to TRBJ2-3; 9 nucleotides match TRBD1. From germline, CDR1 is MGHRA and CDR2 YSYEKL. V was clipped by 4 bases and J by 1 base; unmatched bases: 12. The CDR3 spans 18 residues.

This chain links TRBV7-8 with TRBJ2-1; TRBD2 matches at 12 bases. Germline CDR1 SGHVS, CDR2 FQNEAQ. Unmatched junction bases numbered 15, after V lost 5 bases and J lost 4 bases. The CDR3 loop spans 19 amino acids. For the CDR3, the DNA is TGTGCCAGCAGCCCGGGGACTAGCGGGTTTGTAACCAGATACAATGAGCAGTTCTTC. It specifies CASSPGTSGFVTRYNEQFF.

The V call is TRBV7-8, the J call TRBJ2-2; 12 bases are shared with TRBD1. The junction had 4 bases not matched to a gene; V was cut back by 3 bases and J by 5 bases. Germline assignment: CDR1 SGHVS and CDR2 FQNEAQ. This CDR3 is built from 16 residues. This CDR3 is CASSFRDRGRTGELFF. The CDR3 region has the DNA TGTGCCAGCAGCTTCCGGGACAGGGGGCGGACCGGGGAGCTGTTTTTT.

The CDR3 nucleotides read TGTGCCAGCAGCTTGGTGTGGAGCCCCGAATACAATGAGCAGTTCTTC. Residues: CASSLVWSPEYNEQFF. V usage is TRBV5-4 and J usage is TRBJ2-1, with no clear D. CDR1 and CDR2 (germline): SGHNT, YYREEE (reference sequence). This CDR3 is 16 amino acids long. Trimming stripped 0 bases from V and 4 bases from J, with 14 bases between.

This CDR3 reads CASSLGRDTEAFF. CDR3 bases: TGTGCCAGCAGCTTGGGCAGGGACACTGAAGCTTTCTTT. This chain links TRBV5-6 with TRBJ1-1; TRBD1 might be the D (5 bases). The CDR3 is made up of 13 amino acids. Germline lookup yields CDR1 SGHDT and CDR2 YYEEEE. Trimming removed 0 bases from V and 3 bases from J, with 6 bases in between.

The chain joins TRBV18 to TRBJ1-1; tentative D call: TRBD1 (5 bases). The V gene's germline CDR1 is KGHSH and CDR2 LQKENI. The CDR3 extends over 13 amino acids. V lost 5 bases to trimming and J lost 1 base, with 8 bases between them. The CDR3 loop is CASSAGPNTEAFF. CDR3 bases: TGTGCCAGCTCAGCGGGACCGAACACTGAAGCTTTCTTT.

The gene calls are TRBV30 and TRBJ2-3; 12 bases fit TRBD2. The CDR3 has 20 amino acids. Germline CDR1 GTSNPN, CDR2 SVGIG (reference sequence). Trimming removed 1 base from V and 2 bases from J; junction bases left unmatched: 16. The chain's CDR3 is CAWSALRLAGVPIITDTQYF. The CDR3 coding sequence is TGTGCCTGGAGTGCGCTTCGACTAGCGGGAGTCCCAATAATCACAGATACGCAGTATTTT.

This sequence joins TRBV7-9 and TRBJ1-1; D uncertain. V lost 2 bases to trimming and J lost 7 bases, with 5 bases between them. This CDR3 has 11 amino acids. Germline loops: CDR1 SEHNR, CDR2 FQNEAQ (reference sequence). The CDR3 spells CASSLRVEAFF. DNA for the CDR3: TGTGCCAGCAGCTTACGGGTTGAAGCTTTCTTT.